This T cell receptor beta chain was recorded in a study of T cells in Graves' hyperthyroidism and ophthalmopathy. Study-level findings and limits: The model forecast ophthalmopathy, anticipating it by a median roughly 6 months before onset.

RNA transcripts yielded amplified TCR beta CDR3 regions. First-round RT-PCR with HTBI primers amplified the TCR CDR3 region. MiXCR was run by TCRdb on the multiplex PCR reads, yielding one entry per CDR3 protein. The sample has 300,000 to 450,000 distinct CDR3 sequences; roughly 13% are singletons. This clonotype occurred many times. Its antigen is still unknown. CDR3 length: 13 amino acids. V shed 4 bases and J shed 4 bases, with 11 bases lying between them. This TCR was sampled from a woman between 18 and 29 years old with Graves' hyperthyroidism. The sequencing sample was made of blood. The rearrangement links TRBV12-3 or TRBV12-4 to TRBJ2-7; D is unresolved. CDR3 residues: CASSSRTVYEQYF. Written as DNA, the CDR3 is TGTGCCAGCAGTTCACGGACGGTATACGAGCAGTACTTC.